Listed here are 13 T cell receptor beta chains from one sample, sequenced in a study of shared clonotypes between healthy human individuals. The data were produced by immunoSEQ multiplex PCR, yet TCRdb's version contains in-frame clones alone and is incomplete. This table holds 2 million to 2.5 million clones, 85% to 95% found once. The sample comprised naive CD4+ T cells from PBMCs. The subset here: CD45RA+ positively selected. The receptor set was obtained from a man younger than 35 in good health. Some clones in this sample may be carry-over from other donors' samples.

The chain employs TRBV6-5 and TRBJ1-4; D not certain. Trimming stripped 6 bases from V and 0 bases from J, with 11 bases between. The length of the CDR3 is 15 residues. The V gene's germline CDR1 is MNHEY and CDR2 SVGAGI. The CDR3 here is CASSPGGTTNEKLFF. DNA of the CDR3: TGTGCCAGCAGCCCAGGTGGTACAACTAATGAAAAACTGTTTTTT.

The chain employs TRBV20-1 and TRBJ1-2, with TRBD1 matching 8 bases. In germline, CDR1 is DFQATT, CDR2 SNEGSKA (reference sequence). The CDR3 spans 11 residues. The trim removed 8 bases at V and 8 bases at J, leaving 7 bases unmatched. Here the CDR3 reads CSSTGVRGYTF. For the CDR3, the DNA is TGCAGTTCGACAGGGGTTAGGGGCTACACCTTC.

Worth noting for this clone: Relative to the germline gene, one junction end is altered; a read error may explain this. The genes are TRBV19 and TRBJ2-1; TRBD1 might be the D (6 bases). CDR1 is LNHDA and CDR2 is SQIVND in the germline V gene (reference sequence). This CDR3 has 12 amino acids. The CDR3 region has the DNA TGTGCCAGTACCCAGGGGCAGAGTAGATGGCTCTTC. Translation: CASTQGQSRWLF.

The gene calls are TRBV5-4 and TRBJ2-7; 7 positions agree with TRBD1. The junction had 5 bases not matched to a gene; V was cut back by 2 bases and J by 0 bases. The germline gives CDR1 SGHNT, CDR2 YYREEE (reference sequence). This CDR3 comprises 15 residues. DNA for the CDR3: TGTGCCAGCAGCTTTGGACGACAGGGCTCCTACGAGCAGTACTTC. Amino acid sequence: CASSFGRQGSYEQYF.

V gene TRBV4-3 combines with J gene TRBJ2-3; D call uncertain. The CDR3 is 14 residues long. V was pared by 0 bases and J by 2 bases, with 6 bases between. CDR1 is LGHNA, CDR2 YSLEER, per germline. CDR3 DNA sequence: TGCGCCAGCAGCCAAGATAGCTACACAGATACGCAGTATTTT. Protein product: CASSQDSYTDTQYF.

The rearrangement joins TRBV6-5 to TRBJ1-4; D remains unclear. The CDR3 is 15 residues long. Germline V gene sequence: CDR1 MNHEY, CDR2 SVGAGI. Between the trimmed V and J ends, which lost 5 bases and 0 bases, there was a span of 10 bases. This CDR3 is CASSLGIATNEKLFF. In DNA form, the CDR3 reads TGTGCCAGCAGTCTGGGCATTGCAACTAATGAAAAACTGTTTTTT.

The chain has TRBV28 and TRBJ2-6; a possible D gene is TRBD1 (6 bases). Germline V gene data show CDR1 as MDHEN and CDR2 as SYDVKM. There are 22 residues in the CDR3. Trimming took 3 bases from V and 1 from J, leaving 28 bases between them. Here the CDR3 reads CASSFFVGSPRQAFSGANVLTF. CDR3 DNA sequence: TGTGCCAGCAGTTTTTTCGTCGGTAGTCCGAGACAGGCCTTTTCTGGGGCCAACGTCCTGACTTTC.

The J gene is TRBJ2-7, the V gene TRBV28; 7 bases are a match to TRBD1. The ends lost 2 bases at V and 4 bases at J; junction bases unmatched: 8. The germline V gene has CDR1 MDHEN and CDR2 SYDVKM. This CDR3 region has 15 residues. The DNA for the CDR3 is TGTGCCAGCAGTTTAACCGGGACAGCACTATACGAGCAGTACTTC. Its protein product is CASSLTGTALYEQYF.

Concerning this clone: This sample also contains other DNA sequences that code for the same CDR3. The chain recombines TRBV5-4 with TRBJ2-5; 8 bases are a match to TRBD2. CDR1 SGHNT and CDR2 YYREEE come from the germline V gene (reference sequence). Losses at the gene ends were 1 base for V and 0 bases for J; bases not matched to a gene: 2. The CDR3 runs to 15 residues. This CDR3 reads CASSLTSGYQETQYF. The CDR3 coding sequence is TGTGCCAGCAGCTTGACTAGCGGATACCAAGAGACCCAGTACTTC.

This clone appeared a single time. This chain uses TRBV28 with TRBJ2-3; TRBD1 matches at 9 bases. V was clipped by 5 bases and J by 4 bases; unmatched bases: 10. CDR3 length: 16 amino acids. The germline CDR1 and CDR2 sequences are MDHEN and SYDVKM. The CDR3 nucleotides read TGTGCCAGCAGTACACCGGGACAGGGAAGGTCAGATACGCAGTATTTT. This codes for CASSTPGQGRSDTQYF.

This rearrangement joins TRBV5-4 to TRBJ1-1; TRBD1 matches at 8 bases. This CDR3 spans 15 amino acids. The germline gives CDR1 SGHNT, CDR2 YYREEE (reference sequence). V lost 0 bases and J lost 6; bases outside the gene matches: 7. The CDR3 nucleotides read TGTGCCAGCAGCTTGGTTCCGGGACAGGCCTCTGAAGCTTTCTTT. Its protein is CASSLVPGQASEAFF.

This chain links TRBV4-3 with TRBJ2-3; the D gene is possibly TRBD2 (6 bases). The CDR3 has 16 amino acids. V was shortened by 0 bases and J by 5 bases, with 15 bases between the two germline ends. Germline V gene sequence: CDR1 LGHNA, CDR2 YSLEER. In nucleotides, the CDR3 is TGCGCCAGCAGCCAAGATTTTGCGCGGGGTCAAGATACGCAGTATTTT. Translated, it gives CASSQDFARGQDTQYF.

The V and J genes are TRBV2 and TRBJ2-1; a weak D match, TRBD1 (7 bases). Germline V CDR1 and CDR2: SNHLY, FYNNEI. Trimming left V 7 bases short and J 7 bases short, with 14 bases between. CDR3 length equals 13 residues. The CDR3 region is CASKDRDWNEQFF. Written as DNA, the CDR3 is TGTGCCAGCAAAGACAGGGACTGGAATGAGCAGTTCTTC.